This T cell receptor beta chain was recorded in a study of tumor and adjacent non-tumor tissue in lung cancer. A modified ARM-PCR protocol with three rounds of nested PCR amplified TCRbeta. TCRdb re-called the multiplex PCR reads through MiXCR, storing one row per CDR3 protein. The table has roughly 76,000 distinct CDR3 sequences, roughly 75% seen once. This CDR3 is 14 amino acids long. Germline V lookup: CDR1 MNHEY, CDR2 SVGAGI. Remarks on this clonotype: One junction end does not reproduce the germline sequence, and a read error may be involved.

The template was RNA from unsorted bulk tissue. The clonotype originates from a woman aged 70-85 years with non-small cell lung cancer. The chain links TRBV6-5 to TRBJ1-2, with D possibly being TRBD1 (6 bases). The sequenced material came from lung tumor tissue. The DNA for the CDR3 is TGTACCAGCAGCGGGGGGGGACACGTCTATGGCTACACCTTC. Encoded protein: CTSSGGGHVYGYTF.